Below are 6 T cell receptor beta chains sequenced from a single sample in a study of CXCR3-negative and CXCR3-positive naive CD8 T cells. TRB cDNA was prepared as libraries by UMI-labeled 5' RACE. With the 5' RACE reads reprocessed, TCRdb shows one record per CDR3 protein and no DNA. The sample has 70,000 to 95,000 distinct CDR3 sequences. The specimen was naive CXCR3- CD8+ T cells from blood. Sample subset: CD45RO-CCR7+CD27+CD95- naive CD8+ T cells lacking CXCR3 (TNR3-). The source of these receptors is a human donor in good health. Some clones in this sample may be carry-over from other donors' samples.

The genes are TRBV4-2 and TRBJ2-3; TCRdb's D gene call, TRBD2, goes unchecked for lack of DNA. This CDR3 comprises 17 residues. Germline CDR1 reads LGHNA; CDR2 reads YNFKEQ. Here the CDR3 reads CASSKRLAGGLTDTQYF.

This chain uses TRBV29-1 with TRBJ2-1. The V gene's germline CDR1 is SQVTM and CDR2 ANQGSEA. CDR3 length: 14 residues. CDR3 region: CSVAVTSKRDEQFF.

The chain uses TRBV29-1 and TRBJ1-1; TCRdb's D call of TRBD1 is untestable without DNA. Germline V lookup: CDR1 SQVTM, CDR2 ANQGSEA. This CDR3 region has 17 residues. The CDR3 sequence is CSVEDRMGQGEDTEAFF. The full variable domain, its missing parts supplied by reference TRBV29-1 and TRBJ1-1, is SAVISQKPSRDICQRGTSLTIQCQVDSQVTMMFWYRQQPGQSLTLIATANQGSEATYESGFVIDKFPISRPNLTFSTLTVSNMSPEDSSIYLCSVEDRMGQGEDTEAFFGQGTRLTVV.

V is TRBV3-1 and J is TRBJ1-3. This CDR3 has 16 amino acids. Germline V gene data show CDR1 as LGHDT and CDR2 as YNNKEL (reference sequence). CDR3 amino acids: CASSQEVSAGGNTIYF.

This chain uses TRBV25-1 with TRBJ2-1; absent DNA, TCRdb's TRBD1 call cannot be checked. The CDR3 runs 16 residues. Germline V gives CDR1 MGHDK, CDR2 SYGVNS. CDR3 loop: CASSDREDRDGHEQFF. Supplemented by reference TRBV25-1 and TRBJ2-1, the full variable domain reads EADIYQTPRYLVIGTGKKITLECSQTMGHDKMYWYQQDPGMELHLIHYSYGVNSTEKGDLSSESTVSRIRTEHFPLTLESARPSHTSQYLCASSDREDRDGHEQFFGPGTRLTVL.

This chain uses TRBV4-1 with TRBJ2-7; TCRdb returns TRBD2, unconfirmable since there is no DNA. The CDR3 loop spans 18 amino acids. Germline CDR1 and CDR2: MGHRA and YSYEKL. The CDR3: CASSVQVRSLRATYEQYF.